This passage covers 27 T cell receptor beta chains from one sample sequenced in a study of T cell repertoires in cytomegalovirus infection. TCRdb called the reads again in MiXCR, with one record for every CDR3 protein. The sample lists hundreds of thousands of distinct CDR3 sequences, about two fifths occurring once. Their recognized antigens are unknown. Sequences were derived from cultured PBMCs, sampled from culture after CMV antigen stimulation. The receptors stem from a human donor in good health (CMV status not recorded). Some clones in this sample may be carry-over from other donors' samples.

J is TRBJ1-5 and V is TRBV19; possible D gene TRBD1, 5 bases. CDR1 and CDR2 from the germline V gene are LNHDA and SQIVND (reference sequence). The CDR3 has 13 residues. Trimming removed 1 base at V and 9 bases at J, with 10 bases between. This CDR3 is CASSIGEGLPQHF. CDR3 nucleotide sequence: TGTGCCAGTAGTATAGGGGAGGGGCTGCCCCAGCATTTT.

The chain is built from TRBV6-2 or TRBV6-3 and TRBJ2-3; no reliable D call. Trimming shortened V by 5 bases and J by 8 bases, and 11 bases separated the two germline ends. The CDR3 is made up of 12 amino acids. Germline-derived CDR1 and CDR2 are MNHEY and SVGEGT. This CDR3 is CASSNRLLTQYF. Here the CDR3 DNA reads TGTGCCAGCAGTAACCGACTCCTTACGCAGTATTTT.

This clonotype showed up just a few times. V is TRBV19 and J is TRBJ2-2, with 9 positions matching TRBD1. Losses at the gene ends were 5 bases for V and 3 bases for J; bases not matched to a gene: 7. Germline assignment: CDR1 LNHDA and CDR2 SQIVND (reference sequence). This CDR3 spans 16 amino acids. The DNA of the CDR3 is TGTGCCAGTAGTCCTCCGGGACAGGGATACACCGGGGAGCTGTTTTTT. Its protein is CASSPPGQGYTGELFF.

CDR3 amino acids: CASSPPGLQEQYF. In nucleotides, the CDR3 is TGTGCCAGCAGCCCCCCAGGGCTGCAGGAGCAGTACTTC. The chain links TRBV2 to TRBJ2-7; a weak D match, TRBD1 (5 bases). The CDR3 sequence is 13 residues long. The germline V and J ends were trimmed by 6 bases and 7 bases, with 16 bases remaining between them. The germline V gene has CDR1 SNHLY and CDR2 FYNNEI.

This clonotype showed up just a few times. The CDR3 DNA reads as TGTGCCAGCAGTCCATCGGGACTAGCGGGATCCTACAATGAGCAGTTCTTC. This encodes CASSPSGLAGSYNEQFF. The chain carries TRBV12-3 or TRBV12-4 and TRBJ2-1; 13 bases line up with TRBD2. The CDR3 extends over 17 amino acids. Losses at the gene ends were 5 bases for V and 1 base for J; bases not matched to a gene: 5.

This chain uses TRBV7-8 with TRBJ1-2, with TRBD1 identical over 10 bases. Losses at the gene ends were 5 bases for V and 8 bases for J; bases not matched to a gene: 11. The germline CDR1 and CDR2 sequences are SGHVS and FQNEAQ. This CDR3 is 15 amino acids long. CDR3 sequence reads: CASSLRDRGWGGYTF. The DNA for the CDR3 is TGTGCCAGCAGCCTCCGGGACAGGGGCTGGGGCGGCTACACCTTC. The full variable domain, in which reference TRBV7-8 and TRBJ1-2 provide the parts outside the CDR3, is GAGVSQSPRYKVAKRGQDVALRCDPISGHVSLFWYQQALGQGPEFLTYFQNEAQLDKSGLPSDRFFAERPEGSVSTLKIQRTQQEDSAVYLCASSLRDRGWGGYTFGSGTRLTVV.

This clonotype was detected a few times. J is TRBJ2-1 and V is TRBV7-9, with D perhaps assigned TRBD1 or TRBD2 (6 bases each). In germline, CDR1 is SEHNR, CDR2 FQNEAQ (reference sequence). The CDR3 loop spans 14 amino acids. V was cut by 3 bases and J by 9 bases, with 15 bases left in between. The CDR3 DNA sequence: TGTGCCAGCAGCTTGCGGGGACAAGTCGGTGAGCAGTTCTTC. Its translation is CASSLRGQVGEQFF.

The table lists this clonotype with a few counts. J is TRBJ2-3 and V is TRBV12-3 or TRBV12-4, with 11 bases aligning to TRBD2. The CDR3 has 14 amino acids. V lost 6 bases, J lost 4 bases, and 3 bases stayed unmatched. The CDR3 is CASRLAGDADTQYF. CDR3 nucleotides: TGTGCCAGCAGACTAGCGGGAGACGCAGATACGCAGTATTTT.

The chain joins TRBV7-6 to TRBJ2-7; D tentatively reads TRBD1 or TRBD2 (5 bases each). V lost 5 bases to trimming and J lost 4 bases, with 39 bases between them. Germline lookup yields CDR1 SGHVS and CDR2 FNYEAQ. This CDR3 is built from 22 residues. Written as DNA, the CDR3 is TGTGCCAGCAGCGCTAGCAGGGATGGCCGGGTCGCAATCTTAACCTTTCCTTACGAGCAGTACTTC. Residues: CASSASRDGRVAILTFPYEQYF.

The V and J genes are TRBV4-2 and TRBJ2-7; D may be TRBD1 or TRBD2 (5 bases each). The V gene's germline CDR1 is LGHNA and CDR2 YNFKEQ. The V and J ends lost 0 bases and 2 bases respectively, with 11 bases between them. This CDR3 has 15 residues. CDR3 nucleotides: TGTGCCAGCAGCCAAGACGGGGCCAAGCCCTACGAGCAGTACTTC. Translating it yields CASSQDGAKPYEQYF.

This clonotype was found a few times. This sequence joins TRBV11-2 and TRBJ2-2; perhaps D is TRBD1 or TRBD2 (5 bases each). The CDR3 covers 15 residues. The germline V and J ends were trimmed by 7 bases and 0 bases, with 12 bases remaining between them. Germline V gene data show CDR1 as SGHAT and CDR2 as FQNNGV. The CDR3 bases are TGTGCCAGCACCATGGGACGCACGAACACCGGGGAGCTGTTTTTT. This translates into CASTMGRTNTGELFF. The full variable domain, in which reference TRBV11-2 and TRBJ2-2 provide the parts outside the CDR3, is EAGVAQSPRYKIIEKRQSVAFWCNPISGHATLYWYQQILGQGPKLLIQFQNNGVVDDSQLPKDRFSAERLKGVDSTLKIQPAKLEDSAVYLCASTMGRTNTGELFFGEGSRLTVL.

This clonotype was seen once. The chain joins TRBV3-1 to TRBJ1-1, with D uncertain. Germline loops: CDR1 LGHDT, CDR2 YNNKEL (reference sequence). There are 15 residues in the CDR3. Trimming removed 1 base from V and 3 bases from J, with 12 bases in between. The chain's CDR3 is CASSQGTLGYTEAFF. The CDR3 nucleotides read TGTGCCAGCAGCCAAGGTACTTTGGGGTACACTGAAGCTTTCTTT.

CDR3 in amino acids: CASSTGQGNQPQHF. The CDR3 DNA is TGCGCCAGCAGCACCGGACAGGGAAATCAGCCCCAGCATTTT. This chain connects TRBV5-1 to TRBJ1-5, with TRBD1 matching 8 bases. V trimming: 4 bases; J trimming: 4 bases; junction bases outside the gene matches: 4. CDR1 is SGHRS, CDR2 YFSETQ, per germline. CDR3 size: 14 residues.

CDR3 residues: CASSLVPNQNNEQFF. The CDR3 DNA reads TGCGCCAGCAGCTTAGTACCGAATCAAAACAATGAGCAGTTCTTC. The J gene is TRBJ2-1, the V gene TRBV5-1; no clear D. The V gene's germline CDR1 is SGHRS and CDR2 YFSETQ. V dropped 2 bases and J dropped 5 bases, with 14 bases sitting between them. The CDR3 runs to 15 residues.

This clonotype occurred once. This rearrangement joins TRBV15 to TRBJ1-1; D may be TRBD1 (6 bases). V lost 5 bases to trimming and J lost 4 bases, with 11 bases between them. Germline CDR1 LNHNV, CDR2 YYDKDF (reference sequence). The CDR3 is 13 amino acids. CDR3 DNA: TGTGCCACCAGCGTAGGGGGGAGCACTGAAGCTTTCTTT. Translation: CATSVGGSTEAFF.

The CDR3 region has the DNA TGTGCCAGCAGACTCGACCCGTCAAGGGCTGAAGCTTTCTTT. Amino acid sequence: CASRLDPSRAEAFF. This sequence joins TRBV12-3 or TRBV12-4 and TRBJ1-1; no reliable D call. The CDR3 extends over 14 amino acids. V lost 6 bases and J 6 bases, leaving 17 bases between the germline ends.

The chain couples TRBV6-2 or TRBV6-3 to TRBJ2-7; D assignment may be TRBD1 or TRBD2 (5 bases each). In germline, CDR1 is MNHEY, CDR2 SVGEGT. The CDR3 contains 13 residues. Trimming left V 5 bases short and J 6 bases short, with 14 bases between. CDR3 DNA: TGTGCCAGCAGTGGGGACCCCACCGGCGAGCAGTACTTC. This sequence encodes CASSGDPTGEQYF.

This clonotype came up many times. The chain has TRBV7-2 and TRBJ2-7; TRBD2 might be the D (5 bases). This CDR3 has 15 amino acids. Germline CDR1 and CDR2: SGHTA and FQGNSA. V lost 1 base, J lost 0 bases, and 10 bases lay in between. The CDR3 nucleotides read TGTGCCAGCAGCTTAGTAGTGGGGAGCTCCTACGAGCAGTACTTC. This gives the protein CASSLVVGSSYEQYF. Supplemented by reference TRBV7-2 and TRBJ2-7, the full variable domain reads GAGVSQSPSNKVTEKGKDVELRCDPISGHTALYWYRQSLGQGLEFLIYFQGNSAPDKSGLPSDRFSAERTGGSVSTLTIQRTQQEDSAVYLCASSLVVGSSYEQYFGPGTRLTVT.

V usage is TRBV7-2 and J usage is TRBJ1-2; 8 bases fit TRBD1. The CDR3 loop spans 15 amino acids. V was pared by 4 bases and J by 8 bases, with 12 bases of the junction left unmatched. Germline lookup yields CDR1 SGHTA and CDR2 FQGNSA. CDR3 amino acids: CASSSAGGWLGGYTF. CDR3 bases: TGTGCCAGCAGCTCGGCAGGGGGCTGGTTGGGGGGCTACACCTTC.

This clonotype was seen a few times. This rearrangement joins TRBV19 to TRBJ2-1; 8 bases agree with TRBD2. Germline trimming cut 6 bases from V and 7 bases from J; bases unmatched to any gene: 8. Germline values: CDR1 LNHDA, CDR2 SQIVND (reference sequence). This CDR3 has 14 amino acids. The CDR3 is CASRATGRENEQFF. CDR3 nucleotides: TGTGCCAGTAGGGCTACCGGGAGGGAAAATGAGCAGTTCTTC.

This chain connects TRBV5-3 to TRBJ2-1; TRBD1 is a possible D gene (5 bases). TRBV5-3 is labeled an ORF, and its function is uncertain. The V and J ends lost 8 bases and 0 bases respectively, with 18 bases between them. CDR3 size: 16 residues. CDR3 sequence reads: CASSDRRFSSYNEQFF. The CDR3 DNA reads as TGTGCCAGCAGTGACAGAAGGTTCAGCTCCTACAATGAGCAGTTCTTC.

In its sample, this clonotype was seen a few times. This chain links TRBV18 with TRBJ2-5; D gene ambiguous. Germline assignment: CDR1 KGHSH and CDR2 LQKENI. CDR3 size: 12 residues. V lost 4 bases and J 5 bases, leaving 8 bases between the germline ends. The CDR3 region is CASSLPPETQYF. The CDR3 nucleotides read TGTGCCAGCTCACTCCCCCCCGAGACCCAGTACTTC.

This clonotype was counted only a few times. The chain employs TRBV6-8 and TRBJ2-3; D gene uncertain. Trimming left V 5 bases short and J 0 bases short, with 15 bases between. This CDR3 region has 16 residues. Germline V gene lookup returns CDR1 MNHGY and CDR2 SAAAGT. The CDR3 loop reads CASSHKGSTSTDTQYF. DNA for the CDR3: TGTGCCAGCAGTCATAAAGGGTCGACTAGCACAGATACGCAGTATTTT.

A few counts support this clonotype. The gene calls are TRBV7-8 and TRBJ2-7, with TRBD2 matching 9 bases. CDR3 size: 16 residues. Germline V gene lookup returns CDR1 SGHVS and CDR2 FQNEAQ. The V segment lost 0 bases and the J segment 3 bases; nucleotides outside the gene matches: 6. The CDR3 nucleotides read TGTGCCAGCAGCTTAGCAGCGGCGGGAGGGGACTACGAGCAGTACTTC. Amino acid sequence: CASSLAAAGGDYEQYF. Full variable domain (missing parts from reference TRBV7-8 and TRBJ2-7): GAGVSQSPRYKVAKRGQDVALRCDPISGHVSLFWYQQALGQGPEFLTYFQNEAQLDKSGLPSDRFFAERPEGSVSTLKIQRTQQEDSAVYLCASSLAAAGGDYEQYFGPGTRLTVT.

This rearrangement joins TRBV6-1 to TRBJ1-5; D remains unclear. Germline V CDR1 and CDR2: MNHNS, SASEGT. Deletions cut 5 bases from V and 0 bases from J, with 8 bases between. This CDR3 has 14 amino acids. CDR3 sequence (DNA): TGTGCCAGCAGTACAAGGTTTAGCAATCAGCCCCAGCATTTT. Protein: CASSTRFSNQPQHF.

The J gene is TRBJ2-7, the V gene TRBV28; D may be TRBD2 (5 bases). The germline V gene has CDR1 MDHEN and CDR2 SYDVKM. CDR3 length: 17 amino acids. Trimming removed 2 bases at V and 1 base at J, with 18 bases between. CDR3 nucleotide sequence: TGTGCCAGCAGTTTAGAGGGTGCAGGCGACATGTCCTACGAGCAGTACTTC. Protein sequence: CASSLEGAGDMSYEQYF. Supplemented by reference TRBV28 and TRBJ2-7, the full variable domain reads DVKVTQSSRYLVKRTGEKVFLECVQDMDHENMFWYRQDPGLGLRLIYFSYDVKMKEKGDIPEGYSVSREKKERFSLILESASTNQTSMYLCASSLEGAGDMSYEQYFGPGTRLTVT.

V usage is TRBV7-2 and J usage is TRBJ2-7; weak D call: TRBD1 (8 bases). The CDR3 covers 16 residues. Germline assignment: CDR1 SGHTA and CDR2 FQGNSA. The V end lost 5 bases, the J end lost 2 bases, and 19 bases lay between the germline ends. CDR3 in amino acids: CASSQGQGGWAYEQYF. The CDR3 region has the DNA TGTGCCAGCAGCCAAGGACAGGGAGGGTGGGCCTACGAGCAGTACTTC. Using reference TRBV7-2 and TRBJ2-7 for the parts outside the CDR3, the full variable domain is GAGVSQSPSNKVTEKGKDVELRCDPISGHTALYWYRQSLGQGLEFLIYFQGNSAPDKSGLPSDRFSAERTGGSVSTLTIQRTQQEDSAVYLCASSQGQGGWAYEQYFGPGTRLTVT.